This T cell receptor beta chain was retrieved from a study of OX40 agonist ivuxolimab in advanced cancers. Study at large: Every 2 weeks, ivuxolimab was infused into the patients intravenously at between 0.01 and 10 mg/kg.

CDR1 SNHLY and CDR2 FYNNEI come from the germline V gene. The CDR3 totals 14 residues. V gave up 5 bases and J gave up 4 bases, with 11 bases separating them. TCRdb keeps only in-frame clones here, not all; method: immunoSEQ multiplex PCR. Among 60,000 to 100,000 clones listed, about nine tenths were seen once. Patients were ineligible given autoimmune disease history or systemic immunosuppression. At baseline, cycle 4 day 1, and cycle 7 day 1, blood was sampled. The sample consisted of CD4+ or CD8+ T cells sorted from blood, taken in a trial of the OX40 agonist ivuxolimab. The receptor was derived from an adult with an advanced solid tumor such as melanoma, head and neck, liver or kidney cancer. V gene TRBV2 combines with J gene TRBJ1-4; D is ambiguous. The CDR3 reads CASSMDGSNEKLFF. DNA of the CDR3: TGTGCCAGCAGTATGGACGGAAGTAATGAAAAACTGTTTTTT.